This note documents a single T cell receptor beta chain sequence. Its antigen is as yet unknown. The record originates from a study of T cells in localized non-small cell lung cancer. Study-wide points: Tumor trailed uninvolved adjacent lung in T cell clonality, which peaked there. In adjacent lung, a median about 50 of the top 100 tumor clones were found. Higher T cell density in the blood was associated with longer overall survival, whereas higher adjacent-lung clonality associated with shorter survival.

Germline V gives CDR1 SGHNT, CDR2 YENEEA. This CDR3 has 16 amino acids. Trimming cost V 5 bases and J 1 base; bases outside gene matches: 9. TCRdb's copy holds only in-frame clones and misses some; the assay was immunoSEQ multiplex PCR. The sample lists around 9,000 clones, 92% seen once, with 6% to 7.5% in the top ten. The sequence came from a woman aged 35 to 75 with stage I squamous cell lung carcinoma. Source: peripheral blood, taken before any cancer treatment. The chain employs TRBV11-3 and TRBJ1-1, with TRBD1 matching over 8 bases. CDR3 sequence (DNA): TGTGCCAGCAGCGGGCAGGGGGCCGAGAAGAACACTGAAGCTTTCTTT. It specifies CASSGQGAEKNTEAFF.